This T cell receptor (beta chain) was identified during a study of breast tumors, draining lymph nodes, adjacent tissues (TCRdb year 2016). For context, the study as a whole: In breast cancer patients, the study compared the TCR beta repertoires of tumor, adjacent nontumor tissue and axillary lymph nodes. In human breast cancer, the study set out to evaluate how tumor, surrounding tissue and draining lymph node repertoires relate to one another and whether T cells may move between these sites.

About this clonotype: Its antigen has not been determined. Base qualities are not at hand, and no much larger clone is one base apart.

CDR1 is given as SGHVT and CDR2 as SQSDAQ, both from the germline V gene. Trimming costs V 6 bases and J 7 bases, and their ends lie 13 bases apart. Including the terminal cysteine and phenylalanine, the CDR3 comprises 13 residues. Left in the record is the CDR3 DNA by itself, 39 bases read in frame from the first base. Summary of the overall study and its limitations: The conclusion that tumor T cells originate in lymph nodes was framed as consistent with a hypothesis rather than directly demonstrated. Tumor T-cell repertoires showed less diversity than lymph node repertoires and more diversity than nontumor tissue repertoires, and tumor T-cell repertoires showed preferential V and J gene usage. The similarity between tumor and nontumor tissue repertoires was significantly greater in luminal-like breast cancer than in basal-like breast cancer. The data were judged consistent with most tumor T cells deriving from the lymph node and then expanding within tumor tissue.

Sequencing used an Illumina HiSeq 2000. TCR beta chain libraries were generated through multiplex PCR amplification. High-throughput sequencing was used to analyze the amplified TCR beta chain products. TCRdb reprocessing: public reads trimmed at Q25 with fastp, clones called with MiXCR, in-frame beta chains kept. Records with the same CDR3 protein are collapsed into one entry carrying the most frequent genes and DNA. The sample includes just under 65,000 distinct CDR3 sequences, with roughly 59% observed a single time. The ten biggest clones cover roughly a fifth of the sample. This sequence uses TRBV7-4 and TRBJ2-1; no D gene call is confident. The sample consisted of breast tumor tissue. The clonotype was recovered from a female donor with breast cancer. Some clones in this sample may be carry-over from other donors' samples. Read as DNA, the sequence is TGTGCCAGCAGTGGGTACGGTGTGAATGAGCAGTTCTTC. Its protein is CASSGYGVNEQFF.